These 21 T cell receptor beta chains originate from one sample sequenced in a study of graft-versus-host responses after intestinal transplantation. Their target antigens are unknown. The method was immunoSEQ multiplex PCR; TCRdb's version includes in-frame clones alone and lacks a portion of them. The sample records under 90,000 clones, less than 95% being singletons. This specimen was unstimulated CD4+ T cells sorted from spleen or lymph node cells, taken before transplant. The receptors come from a human donor who was the organ donor for an intestinal transplant.

CDR3 sequence (DNA): TGCGCCAGCAGCTTCCGAGACAGGGTTAATACAGATACGCAGTATTTT. This sequence encodes CASSFRDRVNTDTQYF. The chain uses TRBV5-1 and TRBJ2-3; 7 positions agree with TRBD1. Germline V gives CDR1 SGHRS, CDR2 YFSETQ. The V segment lost 2 bases and the J segment 3 bases; nucleotides outside the gene matches: 9. The CDR3 runs to 16 residues. Full variable domain (outside the CDR3, taken from reference TRBV5-1 and TRBJ2-3): KAGVTQTPRYLIKTRGQQVTLSCSPISGHRSVSWYQQTPGQGLQFLFEYFSETQRNKGNFPGRFSGRQFSNSRSEMNVSTLELGDSALYLCASSFRDRVNTDTQYFGPGTRLTVL.

V is TRBV2 and J is TRBJ2-3, with D possibly TRBD2 on 6 matching bases. Trimming took off 8 bases at V and 1 base at J, with 7 bases between the two ends. Germline assignment: CDR1 SNHLY and CDR2 FYNNEI. The length of the CDR3 is 12 residues. The chain's CDR3 is CASWRGTDTQYF. The CDR3 coding sequence is TGTGCCAGCTGGAGGGGCACAGATACGCAGTATTTT.

The chain has TRBV5-1 and TRBJ2-1; D is perhaps TRBD1 (5 bases). Trimming shortened V by 0 bases and J by 0 bases, and 10 bases separated the two germline ends. The CDR3 has 16 amino acids. CDR1 is SGHRS and CDR2 is YFSETQ in the germline V gene. The CDR3 DNA reads as TGCGCCAGCAGCTTGGACGTGGGGCCCTCCTACAATGAGCAGTTCTTC. This gives the protein CASSLDVGPSYNEQFF.

This sequence joins TRBV19 and TRBJ2-2, with 12 positions matching TRBD2. Germline CDR1 LNHDA, CDR2 SQIVND (reference sequence). Losses at the gene ends were 6 bases for V and 3 bases for J; bases not matched to a gene: 5. The CDR3 totals 16 residues. The CDR3 region is CASSPLAGGDTGELFF. The CDR3, as DNA: TGTGCCAGTAGCCCACTAGCGGGAGGTGACACCGGGGAGCTGTTTTTT. The whole variable domain, remainder taken from reference TRBV19 and TRBJ2-2, is DGGITQSPKYLFRKEGQNVTLSCEQNLNHDAMYWYRQDPGQGLRLIYYSQIVNDFQKGDIAEGYSVSREKKESFPLTVTSAQKNPTAFYLCASSPLAGGDTGELFFGEGSRLTVL.

CDR3 in DNA: TGTGCCAGCAGAGGACTTCCGGGACAGGGTGATACGCAGTATTTT. It translates to CASRGLPGQGDTQYF. The V call is TRBV2, the J call TRBJ2-3, with TRBD1 identical over 9 bases. The CDR3 totals 15 residues. Germline V gene sequence: CDR1 SNHLY, CDR2 FYNNEI. Losses at the gene ends were 6 bases for V and 6 bases for J; bases not matched to a gene: 10.

The gene calls are TRBV28 and TRBJ2-2, with D maybe TRBD2 (6 bases). Trimming took 7 bases from V and 3 from J, leaving 15 bases between them. There are 15 residues in the CDR3. The germline V gene encodes CDR1 MDHEN and CDR2 SYDVKM. Here the CDR3 reads CASKEGLAHTGELFF. The CDR3 bases are TGTGCCAGCAAGGAGGGGCTAGCCCACACCGGGGAGCTGTTTTTT.

V usage is TRBV18 and J usage is TRBJ2-3, with 14 positions matching TRBD2. V lost 4 bases to trimming and J lost 8 bases; unmatched junction nucleotides: 11. CDR1 and CDR2 (germline): KGHSH, LQKENI. CDR3 length: 17 amino acids. CDR3 protein: CASSLGTSGSLMVTQYF. DNA for the CDR3: TGTGCCAGCTCACTTGGGACTAGCGGGAGTCTGATGGTTACGCAGTATTTT.

This rearrangement joins TRBV7-3 to TRBJ2-1; TRBD2 matches at 11 bases. Germline values: CDR1 SGHTA, CDR2 FQGTGA. The CDR3 has 17 residues. J lost 9 bases, V lost 3 bases, and 13 bases had no gene match. The CDR3 is CASSLHSGGVGFGEQFF. For the CDR3, the DNA is TGTGCCAGCAGCTTGCATAGCGGGGGGGTAGGTTTTGGTGAGCAGTTCTTC.

This rearrangement joins TRBV7-9 to TRBJ2-1; possibly TRBD2 for D (5 bases). V was pared by 2 bases and J by 2 bases, with 10 bases between. The CDR3 is 15 amino acids. Germline CDR1 reads SEHNR; CDR2 reads FQNEAQ (reference sequence). CDR3 nucleotides: TGTGCCAGCAGCTTACAAAGCGGTCCCTACAATGAGCAGTTCTTC. This sequence encodes CASSLQSGPYNEQFF.

The CDR3 DNA is TGTGCCAGCAGTGATGAAAGAGGGACAGGGGATAACACCATATATTTT. Amino acid sequence: CASSDERGTGDNTIYF. The V gene is TRBV25-1, the J gene TRBJ1-3; 10 bases agree with TRBD1. The CDR3 has 16 residues. Germline V CDR1 and CDR2: MGHDK, SYGVNS. J lost 7 bases, V lost 3 bases, and 9 bases had no gene match.

V and J are TRBV25-1 and TRBJ1-2; TRBD1 might be the D (5 bases). Trimming took 3 bases from V and 6 from J, leaving 11 bases between them. CDR3 length: 13 amino acids. Germline CDR1 reads MGHDK; CDR2 reads SYGVNS. DNA for the CDR3: TGTGCCAGCAGTGAGGGGAGGGGAAATGGCTACACCTTC. It yields the protein CASSEGRGNGYTF.

V usage is TRBV28 and J usage is TRBJ2-1, with TRBD2 matching 9 bases. Germline V gene sequence: CDR1 MDHEN, CDR2 SYDVKM. This CDR3 is 15 amino acids long. V shed 1 base and J 4 bases; nucleotides not matched to a gene: 2. Here the CDR3 DNA reads TGTGCCAGCAGTTTATCACTAGCGGGTTACAATGAGCAGTTCTTC. Translated: CASSLSLAGYNEQFF.

This clone came up once. V gene TRBV28 combines with J gene TRBJ1-1, with D possibly TRBD1 on 5 matching bases. The ends were cut back, 6 bases at V and 7 bases at J, with 15 bases in the middle. CDR3 length: 13 residues. The germline V gene encodes CDR1 MDHEN and CDR2 SYDVKM. The CDR3 loop reads CASSLILQGEAFF. CDR3 DNA: TGTGCCAGCAGCCTAATCCTTCAGGGTGAAGCTTTCTTT.

This clone has only a few counts. The chain employs TRBV5-1 and TRBJ2-7, with unresolved D. Germline V gene data show CDR1 as SGHRS and CDR2 as YFSETQ. The CDR3 sequence is 17 residues long. The V gene lost 2 bases and the J gene lost 2 bases, with 20 bases spanning the gap. This chain's CDR3 is CASSLAGLTGRTYEQYF. CDR3 coding DNA: TGCGCCAGCAGCTTAGCCGGTCTGACTGGCCGAACCTACGAGCAGTACTTC. Drawing the rest from reference TRBV5-1 and TRBJ2-7, the complete variable domain is KAGVTQTPRYLIKTRGQQVTLSCSPISGHRSVSWYQQTPGQGLQFLFEYFSETQRNKGNFPGRFSGRQFSNSRSEMNVSTLELGDSALYLCASSLAGLTGRTYEQYFGPGTRLTVT.

This clone was seen just once. The chain recombines TRBV15 with TRBJ2-5; 11 bases fit TRBD1. The CDR3 is 18 residues long. Looked up from germline, CDR1 is LNHNV and CDR2 is YYDKDF (reference sequence). With 1 base clipped from V and 4 bases from J, the junction kept 11 bases outside the gene matches. CDR3 sequence (DNA): TGTGCCACCAGCAGAGGGGGGGGAGCCGGGACAGGGGGAGAGACCCAGTACTTC. Its protein is CATSRGGGAGTGGETQYF.

V usage is TRBV20-1 and J usage is TRBJ1-2; the D is unclear. The V gene lost 4 bases and the J gene lost 8 bases, with 8 bases spanning the gap. CDR1 is DFQATT, CDR2 SNEGSKA, per germline (reference sequence). The CDR3 is 10 residues long. The CDR3 here is CSATGGGYTF. DNA of the CDR3: TGCAGTGCTACAGGAGGGGGCTACACCTTC.

The rearrangement links TRBV7-9 to TRBJ2-3; TRBD2 aligns across 11 bases. The CDR3 totals 19 residues. Unmatched junction bases numbered 10, after V lost 2 bases and J lost 0 bases. Looked up from germline, CDR1 is SEHNR and CDR2 is FQNEAQ (reference sequence). In DNA form, the CDR3 reads TGTGCCAGCAGCTTACCCACTCCTAGCGGGAGGAAAAGCACAGATACGCAGTATTTT. Encoded protein: CASSLPTPSGRKSTDTQYF.

The V gene is TRBV6-6, the J gene TRBJ2-3, with D possibly being TRBD1 (5 bases). CDR1 is MNHNY, CDR2 SVGAGI, per germline (reference sequence). CDR3 length: 12 amino acids. V lost 8 bases and J 1 base, leaving 7 bases between the germline ends. The CDR3 nucleotides read TGTGCCAGCTTAGGGGGCACAGATACGCAGTATTTT. It translates to CASLGGTDTQYF.

The V call is TRBV18, the J call TRBJ1-2; TRBD1 matches 12 bases. The V segment lost 5 bases and the J segment 6 bases; nucleotides outside the gene matches: 10. Germline-derived CDR1 and CDR2 are KGHSH and LQKENI. CDR3 length equals 16 residues. The CDR3 region has the DNA TGTGCCAGCTCATCCTACACCGGGACAGGGGGCGATGGCTACACCTTC. Amino acid sequence: CASSSYTGTGGDGYTF.

The rearrangement links TRBV4-2 to TRBJ2-1; perhaps TRBD2 as D (6 bases). The CDR3 runs 13 residues. CDR1 LGHNA and CDR2 YNFKEQ come from the germline V gene. The V end lost 1 base, the J end lost 15 bases, and 16 bases lay between the germline ends. As DNA, the CDR3 is TGTGCCAGCAGCCAAGGCCCAGCTAGCGTTACGTTCTTC. It yields the protein CASSQGPASVTFF.

This chain connects TRBV5-6 to TRBJ1-2, with 8 bases that match TRBD1. There are 14 residues in the CDR3. V was pared by 5 bases and J by 1 base, with 4 bases of the junction left unmatched. In germline, CDR1 is SGHDT, CDR2 YYEEEE. The CDR3 DNA sequence: TGTGCCAGCAGACAGGGGGGATTTAACTATGGCTACACCTTC. Translation gives CASRQGGFNYGYTF.